The present T cell receptor (beta chain) was sequenced within a study of T cell responses to AZD1222 COVID-19 vaccine. General observations from the study: Mapped onto spike, vaccine-associated CD4 TCRs spanned it and were dominant at 160-218 and 743-854. Targeting of unmutated variant regions was reportedly seen in nearly half of spike-specific TCRs. A mostly white British donor set with more females was recruited, and clonal diversity was possibly underestimated. AZD1222 recipients seropositive at baseline numbered only six.

On this clone: Its matching antigen is unknown.

The germline V gene encodes CDR1 LNHDA and CDR2 SQIVND (reference sequence). The CDR3 contains 15 residues. V lost 7 bases, J lost 0 bases, and 16 bases lay in between. Data came from immunoSEQ multiplex PCR; TCRdb stores just in-frame clones and leaves some out. The sample carries about 87,000 clones, around 89% recorded once. The sequence derives from an adult in good health. The chain is built from TRBV19 and TRBJ2-7; D not certain. The sequencing here drew on peripheral blood, taken on day 0 of AZD1222 vaccination. The CDR3 region has the DNA TGTGCCAGTAAAGGTCGAGGCAGCAGCTCCTACGAGCAGTACTTC. This translates into CASKGRGSSSYEQYF.